The 10 T cell receptor beta chains below were found in one sample sequenced in a study of regulatory T cells in long-lasting Graves disease. Construction of the TCR beta libraries employed iRepertoire HTBI primers in conjunction with Arm-PCR of CDR3 regions. MiXCR was run by TCRdb on the multiplex PCR reads, yielding one entry per CDR3 protein. The profile shows a few hundred thousand distinct CDR3 sequences, around 22% of them singletons. Specified time point: persistent/refractory GD, antithyroid drugs over 5 years with positive TRAb. The TCR library used RNA extracted from PBMCs. Sequencing was performed on peripheral blood mononuclear cells (PBMCs), taken when the disease was refractory, from a patient treated with antithyroid drugs. Receptors originate from a female donor with Graves disease.

The rearrangement joins TRBV20-1 to TRBJ2-7, with a weak D call TRBD2 (6 bases). This CDR3 has 15 amino acids. V was shortened by 0 bases and J by 3 bases, with 15 bases between the two germline ends. The germline V gene encodes CDR1 DFQATT and CDR2 SNEGSKA (reference sequence). Written as DNA, the CDR3 is TGCAGTGCTAGAGATGGAGGGCTATCCGGCTACGAGCAGTACTTC. It translates to CSARDGGLSGYEQYF.

In this sample, this clonotype turned up a few times. The chain combines TRBV29-1 with TRBJ2-3; 11 positions match TRBD1. The germline gives CDR1 SQVTM, CDR2 ANQGSEA. The CDR3 sequence is 14 residues long. The trim removed 2 bases at V and 3 bases at J, leaving 1 base unmatched. CDR3 sequence (DNA): TGCAGCGTTGAAAGGGACAGGGGGACAGATACGCAGTATTTT. Translating it yields CSVERDRGTDTQYF.

The genes are TRBV20-1 and TRBJ1-4, with D maybe TRBD1 (5 bases). Germline CDR1 and CDR2: DFQATT and SNEGSKA (reference sequence). Trimming removed 3 bases at V and 5 bases at J, with 10 bases between. CDR3 length: 13 residues. CDR3 coding DNA: TGCAGTGCTAGTCGGGACGGGAATGAAAAACTGTTTTTT. Its protein is CSASRDGNEKLFF.

V and J are TRBV28 and TRBJ2-5; no reliable D call. Gene TRBJ2-1 matches the end of the DNA better, so the J call may be wrong. Germline CDR1 MDHEN, CDR2 SYDVKM. The CDR3 contains 12 residues. CDR3 in amino acids: CASSTHWVEQFF. The CDR3 DNA sequence: TGTGCCAGCAGTACTCACTGGGTTGAGCAGTTCTTC.

The chain combines TRBV10-2 with TRBJ1-5, with D unresolved. The CDR3 loop spans 14 amino acids. Trimming left V 7 bases short and J 3 bases short, with 13 bases between. Germline V gives CDR1 WSHSY, CDR2 SAAADI. The CDR3 sequence: CASNNPRYNQPQHF. The CDR3 bases are TGCGCCAGCAATAACCCCAGGTACAATCAGCCCCAGCATTTT.

The chain links TRBV18 to TRBJ1-1; D is unclear. The CDR3 is 14 amino acids. The V gene lost 0 bases and the J gene lost 1 base, with 6 bases spanning the gap. Germline V gives CDR1 KGHSH, CDR2 LQKENI. The CDR3: CASSPPVRNTEAFF. The CDR3 nucleotides are TGTGCCAGCTCACCACCCGTCAGGAACACTGAAGCTTTCTTT.

V gene TRBV20-1 combines with J gene TRBJ1-4; the D gene is possibly TRBD1 (5 bases). This CDR3 region has 16 residues. Germline lookup yields CDR1 DFQATT and CDR2 SNEGSKA (reference sequence). The ends were cut back, 0 bases at V and 7 bases at J, with 18 bases in the middle. The CDR3 coding sequence is TGCAGTGCTAGAGAAATGGGCAGGGATCAAGGTGAAAAACTGTTTTTT. It translates to CSAREMGRDQGEKLFF.

The chain uses TRBV12-3 or TRBV12-4 and TRBJ2-5; D uncertain. The CDR3 has 15 residues. Deletions cut 0 bases from V and 2 bases from J, with 10 bases between. The CDR3 region has the DNA TGTGCCAGCAGTTTAGCCCTCGGGCCACAAGAGACCCAGTACTTC. Translating it yields CASSLALGPQETQYF.

This clonotype was seen only a few times. This sequence joins TRBV4-2 and TRBJ2-5; TRBD2 agrees at 7 bases. CDR1 and CDR2 (germline): LGHNA, YNFKEQ. CDR3 length equals 14 residues. The trim removed 0 bases at V and 4 bases at J, leaving 2 bases unmatched. The CDR3, as DNA: TGTGCCAGCAGCCAAGATTGGGGGGGAGAGACCCAGTACTTC. Translated, it gives CASSQDWGGETQYF.

This clonotype occurred once. A far larger clone is only one base removed, so a read error is likely. It is likely a read error, because the conserved phenylalanine at the end of the CDR3 is missing. The V and J genes are TRBV7-2 and TRBJ1-4; a possible D gene is TRBD1 (5 bases). The tail of the sequence fits TRBJ1-6 better, so the J call may be wrong. CDR3 length: 15 residues. Per the germline V gene, CDR1 is SGHTA and CDR2 is FQGNSA. This chain's CDR3 is CASSITGTGNSPLHL. Here the CDR3 DNA reads TGTGCCAGCAGCATAACCGGGACGGGGAATTCACCCCTCCACCTT.